Shown below are 13 T cell receptor beta chains from a single sample sequenced in a study of post-analysis software for immune sequencing data. General observations from the study: There were roughly 5 TRBV segments more frequent in patients than controls, and TRBV5-6, TRBV5-1 and TRBV20-1 were among them.

These receptors' targets are unknown. Unique molecular identifiers were present in the TCR beta cDNA libraries. TCRdb itself ran the PCR reads through MiXCR, one entry per CDR3 protein. In the table there are 450,000 or so distinct CDR3 sequences, roughly 45% of which are singletons. Sequencing used blood. Every receptor here comes from a girl aged 10 to 17 with multiple sclerosis.

This clonotype appeared a few times. CDR3 in amino acids: CASSSGTGTQYF. The CDR3 nucleotides are TGTGCCAGCAGCTCGGGGACAGGGACGCAGTATTTT. This chain uses TRBV11-2 with TRBJ2-3; 9 bases are shared with TRBD1. Germline V lookup: CDR1 SGHAT, CDR2 FQNNGV. The CDR3 consists of 12 residues. J was trimmed by 9 bases and V by 4 bases; bases with no gene match: 2.

The rearrangement links TRBV20-1 to TRBJ1-5; weak D call: TRBD1 (6 bases). V dropped 2 bases and J dropped 1 base, with 12 bases sitting between them. Germline-derived CDR1 and CDR2 are DFQATT and SNEGSKA (reference sequence). This CDR3 comprises 15 residues. DNA of the CDR3: TGCAGTGCTAGAAGCAGGGGCTTAAGCAATCAGCCCCAGCATTTT. Amino acids: CSARSRGLSNQPQHF.

This clonotype was counted only a few times. This chain uses TRBV10-3 with TRBJ2-6; D gene unclear. The germline V gene encodes CDR1 ENHRY and CDR2 SYGVKD. Trimming left V 6 bases short and J 0 bases short, with 6 bases between. The CDR3 is made up of 14 amino acids. CDR3 coding DNA: TGTGCCATCAGGGAGAGCTCTGGGGCCAACGTCCTGACTTTC. Translated: CAIRESSGANVLTF.

There are a few counts of this clonotype. V gene TRBV5-1 combines with J gene TRBJ1-5, with D possibly matching TRBD1 (5 bases). The V end lost 4 bases, the J end lost 3 bases, and 14 bases lay between the germline ends. CDR3 length: 15 residues. The germline gives CDR1 SGHRS, CDR2 YFSETQ. CDR3 residues: CASSPIGGSNQPQHF. In DNA, the CDR3 is TGCGCCAGCAGCCCCATCGGGGGTTCCAATCAGCCCCAGCATTTT.

The rearrangement links TRBV5-1 to TRBJ2-5; 9 bases line up with TRBD2. The CDR3 runs to 15 residues. V dropped 2 bases and J dropped 2; count of bases not matched to a gene: 4. CDR1 SGHRS and CDR2 YFSETQ come from the germline V gene. The CDR3 nucleotides are TGCGCCAGCAGCTTAACTAGCGGGCCTCAAGAGACCCAGTACTTC. Its translation: CASSLTSGPQETQYF. Complete variable domain (other parts from reference TRBV5-1 and TRBJ2-5): KAGVTQTPRYLIKTRGQQVTLSCSPISGHRSVSWYQQTPGQGLQFLFEYFSETQRNKGNFPGRFSGRQFSNSRSEMNVSTLELGDSALYLCASSLTSGPQETQYFGPGTRLLVL.

About this clonotype itself: A junction end diverges from the germline sequence, so it may reflect a read error. J is TRBJ2-5 and V is TRBV7-9; D not certain. Germline CDR1 and CDR2: SEHNR and FQNEAQ (reference sequence). The CDR3 is made up of 14 amino acids. The CDR3 region is CASSFVGVAETQYF. CDR3 sequence (DNA): TGCGCCAGCAGCTTTGTTGGGGTTGCAGAGACCCAGTACTTC.

The rearrangement uses TRBV4-1 and TRBJ2-5; D not certain. The J call may be in error: the DNA end matches TRBJ2-7 better. This CDR3 region has 13 residues. CDR1 is MGHRA, CDR2 YSYEKL, per germline. The CDR3 is CASSQPGVYEQYF. The CDR3 region has the DNA TGCGCCAGCAGCCAACCAGGTGTCTACGAGCAGTACTTC.

This sequence joins TRBV5-1 and TRBJ2-1, with 9 positions matching TRBD1. J gave up 5 bases and V 4 bases, and 7 bases lay outside the gene matches. Germline V gene data show CDR1 as SGHRS and CDR2 as YFSETQ. The CDR3 loop spans 15 amino acids. The CDR3 region is CASSVAGQGNNEQFF. The CDR3, as DNA: TGCGCCAGCAGCGTGGCGGGACAGGGAAACAATGAGCAGTTCTTC. Looking up the rest from reference TRBV5-1 and TRBJ2-1 gives the full variable domain: KAGVTQTPRYLIKTRGQQVTLSCSPISGHRSVSWYQQTPGQGLQFLFEYFSETQRNKGNFPGRFSGRQFSNSRSEMNVSTLELGDSALYLCASSVAGQGNNEQFFGPGTRLTVL.

The J gene is TRBJ2-5, the V gene TRBV27; TRBD2 aligns across 12 bases. The tail of the sequence fits TRBJ2-7 better, so the J call may be wrong. Looked up from germline, CDR1 is MNHEY and CDR2 is SMNVEV (reference sequence). The CDR3 contains 14 residues. The CDR3 loop is CASSQRTSGIEQYF. CDR3 nucleotide sequence: TGTGCCAGCAGCCAAAGGACTAGCGGGATCGAGCAGTACTTC.

The table lists this clonotype with a count of one. The rearrangement links TRBV12-5 to TRBJ1-1; TRBD1 matches at 11 bases. The CDR3 sequence is 16 residues long. CDR1 LGHNT and CDR2 FRNRAP come from the germline V gene. Trimming cost V 1 base and J 7 bases; bases outside gene matches: 8. In nucleotides, the CDR3 is TGTGCTAGTGGTTTGGGATGGGGACAGGGGGTCGATGAAGCTTTCTTT. Translation: CASGLGWGQGVDEAFF.

V usage is TRBV5-1 and J usage is TRBJ2-1; the D gene is possibly TRBD2 (5 bases). This CDR3 region has 15 residues. V was shortened by 4 bases and J by 0 bases, with 11 bases between the two germline ends. Germline-derived CDR1 and CDR2 are SGHRS and YFSETQ. CDR3 amino acids: CASSRERSSYNEQFF. The CDR3 region has the DNA TGCGCCAGCAGCCGCGAGCGGAGCTCCTACAATGAGCAGTTCTTC.

This clonotype has a handful of counts. The rearrangement uses TRBV7-9 and TRBJ2-1, with D perhaps given as TRBD1 or TRBD2 (5 bases each). CDR1 SEHNR and CDR2 FQNEAQ come from the germline V gene (reference sequence). The CDR3 has 14 residues. Trimming shortened V by 1 base and J by 6 bases, and 10 bases separated the two germline ends. For the CDR3, the DNA is TGTGCCAGCAGCTTAGTGATCGGGGCCAATGAGCAGTTCTTC. Its translation is CASSLVIGANEQFF.

The rearrangement links TRBV20-1 to TRBJ2-5; possibly TRBD1 for D (5 bases). This CDR3 region has 10 residues. Deletions cut 5 bases from V and 11 bases from J, with 12 bases between. CDR1 and CDR2 from the germline V gene are DFQATT and SNEGSKA (reference sequence). The CDR3 loop is CSAPGNEQYF. CDR3 bases: TGCAGTGCTCCAGGGAATGAGCAGTACTTC.